Listed here are 5 T cell receptor beta chains from one sample, sequenced in a study of cytomegalovirus exposure and HLA in healthy donors. PCR employed 60 Vbeta and 13 Jbeta primers. Assay: immunoSEQ multiplex PCR; the TCRdb copy retains only in-frame clones and omits some. The sample includes just under 70,000 clones, roughly 77% of them seen just once. Source material: PBMCs. The source is a human donor in good health.

V usage is TRBV6-1 and J usage is TRBJ1-4, with TRBD1 as a possible D gene (5 bases). Per germline, CDR1 MNHNS and CDR2 SASEGT. Trimming left V 3 bases short and J 7 bases short, with 12 bases between. The length of the CDR3 is 14 residues. CDR3 DNA sequence: TGTGCCAGCAGTGACCAGGGAGGGAGTGAAAAACTGTTTTTT. As protein: CASSDQGGSEKLFF.

The chain is built from TRBV29-1 and TRBJ2-3; D may be TRBD2 (6 bases). The CDR3 sequence is 12 residues long. V dropped 5 bases and J dropped 7 bases, with 13 bases sitting between them. Germline-derived CDR1 and CDR2 are SQVTM and ANQGSEA. The CDR3 DNA reads as TGCAGCGTTACCCGGGACTTACATACGCAGTATTTT. It is translated as CSVTRDLHTQYF.

This clone has just a few counts. V gene TRBV18 combines with J gene TRBJ2-1, with 10 bases fitting TRBD2. There are 18 residues in the CDR3. The J segment lost 4 bases and the V segment lost 3 bases, leaving 12 bases of the junction unmatched. Germline loops: CDR1 KGHSH, CDR2 LQKENI. CDR3 sequence reads: CASSPFHSSGGDYNEQFF. The CDR3 DNA follows: TGTGCCAGCTCACCCTTTCATTCTAGCGGGGGAGATTACAATGAGCAGTTCTTC.

This chain connects TRBV15 to TRBJ2-7; 7 bases fit TRBD2. The CDR3 length is 16 residues. Germline-derived CDR1 and CDR2 are LNHNV and YYDKDF (reference sequence). With V trimmed by 1 base and J by 0 bases, 6 bases remained unmatched. The chain's CDR3 is CATSRASGPYSYEQYF. CDR3 nucleotides: TGTGCCACCAGCAGAGCTAGCGGCCCCTACTCCTACGAGCAGTACTTC.

This chain links TRBV28 with TRBJ1-2, with a tentative D call TRBD1 (5 bases). This CDR3 region has 13 residues. CDR1 MDHEN and CDR2 SYDVKM come from the germline V gene. Trimming shortened V by 5 bases and J by 7 bases, and 14 bases separated the two germline ends. This CDR3 reads CASSPPGTSGYTF. The CDR3 DNA reads TGTGCCAGCAGTCCACCCGGGACTAGTGGCTACACCTTC.